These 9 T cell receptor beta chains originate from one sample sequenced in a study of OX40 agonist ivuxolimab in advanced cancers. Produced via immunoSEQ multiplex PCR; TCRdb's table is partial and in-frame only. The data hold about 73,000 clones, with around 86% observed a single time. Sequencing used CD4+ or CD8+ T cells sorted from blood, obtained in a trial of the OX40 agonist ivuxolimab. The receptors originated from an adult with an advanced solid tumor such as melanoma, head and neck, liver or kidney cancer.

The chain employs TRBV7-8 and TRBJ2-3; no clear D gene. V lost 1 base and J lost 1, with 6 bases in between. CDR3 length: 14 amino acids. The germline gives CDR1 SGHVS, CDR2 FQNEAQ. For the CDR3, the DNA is TGTGCCAGCAGCTTAGGACACCGCACAGATACGCAGTATTTT. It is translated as CASSLGHRTDTQYF.

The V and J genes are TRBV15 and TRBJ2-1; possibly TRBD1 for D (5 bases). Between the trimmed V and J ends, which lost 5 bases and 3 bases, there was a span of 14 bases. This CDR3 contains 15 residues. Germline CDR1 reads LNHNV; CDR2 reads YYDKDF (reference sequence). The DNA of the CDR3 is TGTGCCACCAGCCCACGGACACCTCTCTACAATGAGCAGTTCTTC. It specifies CATSPRTPLYNEQFF.

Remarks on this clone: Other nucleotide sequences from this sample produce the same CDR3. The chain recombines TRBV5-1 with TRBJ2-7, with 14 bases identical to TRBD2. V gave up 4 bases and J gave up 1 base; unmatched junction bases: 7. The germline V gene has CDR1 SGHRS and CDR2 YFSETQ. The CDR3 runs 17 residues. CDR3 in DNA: TGCGCCAGCAGCCCTGGGACTAGCGGGGGTATATCCTACGAGCAGTACTTC. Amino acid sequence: CASSPGTSGGISYEQYF.

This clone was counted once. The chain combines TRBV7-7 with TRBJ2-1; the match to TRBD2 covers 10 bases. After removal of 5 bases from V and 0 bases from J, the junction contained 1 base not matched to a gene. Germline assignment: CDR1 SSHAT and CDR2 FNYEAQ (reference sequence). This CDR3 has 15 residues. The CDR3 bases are TGTGCCAGCAGCCCTAGCGGGAGCTCCTACAATGAGCAGTTCTTC. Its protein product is CASSPSGSSYNEQFF.

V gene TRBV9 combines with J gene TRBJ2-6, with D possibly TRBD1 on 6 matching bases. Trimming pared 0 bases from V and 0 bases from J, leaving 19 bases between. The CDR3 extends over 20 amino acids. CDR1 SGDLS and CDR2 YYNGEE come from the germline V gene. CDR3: CASSVAPVQGRLSGANVLTF. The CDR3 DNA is TGTGCCAGCAGCGTAGCCCCGGTACAGGGTCGTCTCTCTGGGGCCAACGTCCTGACTTTC.

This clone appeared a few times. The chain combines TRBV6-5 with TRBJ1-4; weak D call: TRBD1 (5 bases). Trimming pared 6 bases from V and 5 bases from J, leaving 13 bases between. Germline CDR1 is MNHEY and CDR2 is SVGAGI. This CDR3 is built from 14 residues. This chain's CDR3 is CASSRFDRNEKLFF. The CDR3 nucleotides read TGTGCCAGCAGCCGCTTTGACAGAAATGAAAAACTGTTTTTT.

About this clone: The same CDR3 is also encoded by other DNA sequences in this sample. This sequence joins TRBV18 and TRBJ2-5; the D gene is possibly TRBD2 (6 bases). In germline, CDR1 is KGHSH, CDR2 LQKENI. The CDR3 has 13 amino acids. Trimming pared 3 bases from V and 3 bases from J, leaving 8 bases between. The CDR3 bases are TGTGCCAGCTCACCGGGACTGGAAGAGACCCAGTACTTC. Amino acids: CASSPGLEETQYF.

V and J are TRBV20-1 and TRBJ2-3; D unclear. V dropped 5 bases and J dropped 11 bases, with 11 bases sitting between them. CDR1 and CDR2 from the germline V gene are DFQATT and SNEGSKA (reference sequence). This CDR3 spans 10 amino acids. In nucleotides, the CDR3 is TGCAGTGCTCCACAAGGGCAGCAGTATTTT. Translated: CSAPQGQQYF.

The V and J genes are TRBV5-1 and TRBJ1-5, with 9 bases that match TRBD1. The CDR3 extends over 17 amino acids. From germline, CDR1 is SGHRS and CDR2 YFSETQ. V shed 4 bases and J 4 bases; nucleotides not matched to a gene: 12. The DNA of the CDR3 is TGCGCCAGCAGCCGTAATGTCCGGGACAGGGCTAATCAGCCCCAGCATTTT. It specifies CASSRNVRDRANQPQHF.